This record covers a single TCR beta chain. What it binds is unknown. The data were taken from a study of cytomegalovirus exposure and HLA in healthy donors. Turning to the study itself: The roughly 120 validation repertoires, a later analysis reported, used the same platform as the 600 to 700 first-cohort repertoires.

Sequencing used immunoSEQ multiplex PCR; TCRdb keeps in-frame clones, though not all of them. The sample includes approximately 65,000 clones, 95% to 96% of them seen just once. Study observations and caveats: A list of around 160 TCR beta chains associated with cytomegalovirus was given. A few CMV-associated chains were confirmed in vitro to be specific for CMV antigens.

The approximately 120-subject validation cohort, separate from the approximately 670-subject first cohort, included the donors. Germline lookup yields CDR1 LGHNA and CDR2 YNFKEQ. V shed 0 bases, J shed 8 bases, and the junction held 4 bases outside the gene matches. The CDR3 is made up of 16 amino acids. This sequence was found in a woman in her late teens or twenties in good health and CMV-seropositive. This chain connects TRBV4-2 to TRBJ1-4, with 12 bases identical to TRBD1. What was sequenced was PBMCs. Here the CDR3 reads CASSQDMGTGGEKLFF. The DNA of the CDR3 is TGTGCCAGCAGCCAAGATATGGGGACAGGGGGCGAAAAACTGTTTTTT.